These 22 T cell receptor beta chains came from one sample sequenced in a study of OX40 agonist ivuxolimab in advanced cancers. The table came from immunoSEQ multiplex PCR; TCRdb's copy has only in-frame clones and leaves some out. Seen here are about 98,000 clones, about 88% observed once, and the top ten hold about 0.82%. Sequencing used CD4+ or CD8+ T cells sorted from blood, obtained in a trial of the OX40 agonist ivuxolimab. The receptors were sampled from an adult with an advanced solid tumor such as melanoma, head and neck, liver or kidney cancer.

This clone has just one count. The same CDR3 also results from other DNA sequences found in this sample. The rearrangement links TRBV19 to TRBJ1-1; possibly TRBD1 for D (6 bases). The length of the CDR3 is 13 residues. Trimming cost V 6 bases and J 1 base, with 9 bases left between them. The germline V gene encodes CDR1 LNHDA and CDR2 SQIVND (reference sequence). CDR3 sequence reads: CASSGQPNTEAFF. DNA of the CDR3: TGTGCCAGTAGCGGACAGCCGAACACTGAAGCTTTCTTT.

V usage is TRBV5-5 and J usage is TRBJ2-5, with TRBD1 matching 7 bases. Germline V gene sequence: CDR1 SGHKS, CDR2 YYEKEE (reference sequence). This CDR3 has 16 amino acids. V was clipped by 0 bases and J by 4 bases; unmatched bases: 9. CDR3: CASSLAGGTLRETQYF. The DNA for the CDR3 is TGTGCCAGCAGCTTGGCAGGGGGAACTTTGAGAGAGACCCAGTACTTC.

This clone was detected once. The chain has TRBV19 and TRBJ2-4; D gene ambiguous. Trimming pared 2 bases from V and 6 bases from J, leaving 14 bases between. CDR1 is LNHDA and CDR2 is SQIVND in the germline V gene (reference sequence). CDR3 length: 15 amino acids. The CDR3 loop reads CASSIFPNPTNIQYF. The CDR3 region has the DNA TGTGCCAGTAGTATATTCCCTAACCCTACAAACATTCAGTACTTC.

This clone was counted a single time. The chain employs TRBV18 and TRBJ2-5; weak D call: TRBD2 (7 bases). The germline V gene encodes CDR1 KGHSH and CDR2 LQKENI. V shed 4 bases and J shed 5 bases, with 17 bases lying between them. The length of the CDR3 is 15 residues. The CDR3 DNA sequence: TGTGCCAGCTCACGAACGAGGGGGGGAGACGAGACCCAGTACTTC. Translating gives CASSRTRGGDETQYF. The full variable domain, rest sourced from reference TRBV18 and TRBJ2-5, is NAGVMQNPRHLVRRRGQEARLRCSPMKGHSHVYWYRQLPEEGLKFMVYLQKENIIDESGMPKERFSAEFPKEGPSILRIQQVVRGDSAAYFCASSRTRGGDETQYFGPGTRLLVL.

The V and J genes are TRBV6-1 and TRBJ1-5; no reliable D call. The CDR3 contains 17 residues. Looked up from germline, CDR1 is MNHNS and CDR2 is SASEGT. Trimming took off 3 bases at V and 5 bases at J, with 20 bases between the two ends. Written as DNA, the CDR3 is TGTGCCAGCAGTGATGGCAGCAACCTTGGTGGAGATCAGCCCCAGCATTTT. Translation gives CASSDGSNLGGDQPQHF.

The chain employs TRBV6-1 and TRBJ1-5; 9 bases align to TRBD1. The CDR3 sequence is 15 residues long. Losses at the gene ends were 5 bases for V and 3 bases for J; bases not matched to a gene: 5. Germline-derived CDR1 and CDR2 are MNHNS and SASEGT. The CDR3 region has the DNA TGTGCCAGCAGTCAGGACAGGGGCATCAATCAGCCCCAGCATTTT. Residues: CASSQDRGINQPQHF.

The chain uses TRBV6-1 and TRBJ2-1; D is tentatively TRBD1 or TRBD2 (6 bases each). V was pared by 7 bases and J by 2 bases, with 12 bases between. CDR3 length equals 14 residues. CDR1 and CDR2 from the germline V gene are MNHNS and SASEGT. The CDR3 DNA is TGTGCCAGCACCCCGGGGGACACCTACAATGAGCAGTTCTTC. Protein sequence: CASTPGDTYNEQFF.

V is TRBV5-1 and J is TRBJ2-1, with D possibly matching TRBD2 (6 bases). The CDR3 consists of 16 residues. Germline CDR1 and CDR2: SGHRS and YFSETQ. V gave up 3 bases and J gave up 2 bases, with 15 bases separating them. The CDR3 DNA is TGCGCCAGCAGCTCCGGGACTCCGGGGGCCTACAATGAGCAGTTCTTC. Translated: CASSSGTPGAYNEQFF.

This clone showed up just once. This chain joins TRBV7-9 and TRBJ1-2, with 8 positions matching TRBD1. The CDR3 contains 13 residues. Trimming took 5 bases from V and 8 from J; bases not matched to a gene: 7. CDR1 and CDR2 (germline): SEHNR, FQNEAQ (reference sequence). The CDR3 sequence: CASSLDREGGYTF. The CDR3 region has the DNA TGTGCCAGCAGCCTGGACAGGGAGGGCGGCTACACCTTC.

This clone was seen only once. This chain joins TRBV9 and TRBJ2-5, with D hard to call. Germline lookup yields CDR1 SGDLS and CDR2 YYNGEE. V lost 0 bases, J lost 2 bases, and 14 bases lay in between. The CDR3 is 16 amino acids. CDR3 coding DNA: TGTGCCAGCAGCGTAGAACCAGCATCCGTACAAGAGACCCAGTACTTC. This translates into CASSVEPASVQETQYF.

The chain carries TRBV2 and TRBJ2-3; TRBD1 is a possible D gene (6 bases). The germline CDR1 and CDR2 sequences are SNHLY and FYNNEI. Trimming removed 7 bases from V and 6 bases from J, with 14 bases in between. This CDR3 contains 13 residues. The CDR3 DNA reads TGTGCCAGCAAGCCTGGGGGCCCCGATACGCAGTATTTT. Amino acid sequence: CASKPGGPDTQYF.

This chain connects TRBV11-2 to TRBJ1-4; 7 bases are shared with TRBD1. Trimming removed 1 base from V and 7 bases from J; junction bases left unmatched: 9. Germline-derived CDR1 and CDR2 are SGHAT and FQNNGV. The length of the CDR3 is 16 residues. CDR3 DNA: TGTGCCAGCAGCTTAGCCAGTTACAGGGGCGGTGAAAAACTGTTTTTT. Protein sequence: CASSLASYRGGEKLFF.

The V gene is TRBV6-1, the J gene TRBJ1-2, with 7 bases aligning to TRBD1. Germline values: CDR1 MNHNS, CDR2 SASEGT. V was pared by 6 bases and J by 4 bases, with 11 bases of the junction left unmatched. The CDR3 extends over 15 amino acids. The CDR3 nucleotides are TGTGCCAGCAGCGGGACAGCCCCTCGAGTCTATGGCTACACCTTC. Its protein product is CASSGTAPRVYGYTF.

The CDR3 region is CASSSQTGGQETQYF. CDR3 coding DNA: TGCGCCAGCAGCTCCCAAACCGGGGGGCAAGAGACCCAGTACTTC. This chain links TRBV5-1 with TRBJ2-5; TRBD2 matches at 7 bases. V lost 3 bases and J lost 2; bases outside the gene matches: 7. CDR3 length: 15 residues. Germline V lookup: CDR1 SGHRS, CDR2 YFSETQ.

V and J are TRBV7-3 and TRBJ2-2; maybe TRBD2 (6 bases). CDR1 is SGHTA, CDR2 FQGTGA, per germline. CDR3 length equals 14 residues. The V end lost 5 bases, the J end lost 1 base, and 8 bases lay between the germline ends. The CDR3 nucleotides read TGTGCCAGCAGCGTTAGCGGGAACACCGGGGAGCTGTTTTTT. This sequence encodes CASSVSGNTGELFF.

This chain uses TRBV5-1 with TRBJ1-3; D unclear. The V end was cut by 4 bases, the J end by 4 bases, with 12 bases between. The CDR3 is made up of 14 amino acids. Germline V gives CDR1 SGHRS, CDR2 YFSETQ. DNA for the CDR3: TGCGCCAGCAGCCGGGAAGGAGCCGGAAACACCATATATTTT. As protein: CASSREGAGNTIYF.

This sequence joins TRBV7-8 and TRBJ2-1; D unresolved. The germline V gene encodes CDR1 SGHVS and CDR2 FQNEAQ. CDR3 length: 16 amino acids. V lost 5 bases and J lost 9, with 23 bases in between. CDR3 sequence reads: CASSDCPGGNGCEQFF. The DNA for the CDR3 is TGTGCCAGCAGCGACTGCCCCGGTGGGAATGGTTGTGAGCAGTTCTTC.

This sequence joins TRBV29-1 and TRBJ2-5; a possible D gene is TRBD2 (5 bases). The V gene lost 4 bases and the J gene lost 5 bases, with 14 bases spanning the gap. Germline loops: CDR1 SQVTM, CDR2 ANQGSEA. This CDR3 contains 13 residues. The CDR3 coding sequence is TGCAGCGTTGGCAGAGCGGTGGGGGAGACCCAGTACTTC. Its protein is CSVGRAVGETQYF.

The chain links TRBV11-3 to TRBJ2-2, with 9 bases that match TRBD1. This CDR3 spans 14 amino acids. Germline V CDR1 and CDR2: SGHNT, YENEEA. V trimming: 4 bases; J trimming: 7 bases; junction bases outside the gene matches: 4. For the CDR3, the DNA is TGTGCCAGCAGCTCCGGGACAGGGATCGGGGAGCTGTTTTTT. Residues: CASSSGTGIGELFF.

This sequence joins TRBV19 and TRBJ2-7; 9 bases match TRBD1. V gave up 6 bases and J gave up 1 base; unmatched junction bases: 7. CDR1 is LNHDA and CDR2 is SQIVND in the germline V gene (reference sequence). There are 15 residues in the CDR3. CDR3 region: CASRGGTGRSYEQYF. The DNA for the CDR3 is TGTGCCAGTAGGGGTGGGACAGGGCGTTCCTACGAGCAGTACTTC.

The chain links TRBV5-1 to TRBJ2-5, with a possible D match to TRBD2 (5 bases). Looked up from germline, CDR1 is SGHRS and CDR2 is YFSETQ. The CDR3 extends over 15 amino acids. The germline V and J ends were trimmed by 2 bases and 5 bases, with 16 bases remaining between them. This CDR3 is CASSFGGAGRETQYF. The DNA of the CDR3 is TGCGCCAGCAGCTTTGGAGGTGCGGGCCGGGAGACCCAGTACTTC.

This clone is a singleton in its sample. The chain recombines TRBV5-6 with TRBJ2-1; D may be TRBD2 (5 bases). The germline V and J ends were trimmed by 3 bases and 8 bases, with 15 bases remaining between them. CDR1 is SGHDT and CDR2 is YYEEEE in the germline V gene. The CDR3 is made up of 14 amino acids. CDR3 residues: CASSYRSGFDEQFF. For the CDR3, the DNA is TGTGCCAGCAGCTACCGGAGCGGATTCGATGAGCAGTTCTTC.